These T cell receptor beta chains were read from a single sample in a study of blood T cell repertoires in COVID-19. Method: immunoSEQ multiplex PCR; TCRdb's copy keeps in-frame clones and lacks some. The sample records just under 40,000 clones, 85% to 90% being singletons. The sample consisted of peripheral blood. Receptor source: a man aged 45-65 years with active or convalescent COVID-19. Each CDR3 is given with its conserved first and last residue. The D gene is left open where the match is weak. Clone size is not always given. Where it is, it says once, few, many or a class for expanded clones.

cdr3_length: 16; d_call: -; j_call: TRBJ2-5; v_call: TRBV7-6; clone_size: -; cdr3_aa: CASSLERSTLQETQYF; cdr3_nt: TGTGCCAGCAGCTTAGAGAGGTCAACCCTACAAGAGACCCAGTACTTC
cdr3_length: 16; d_call: -; j_call: TRBJ1-2; v_call: TRBV4-2; clone_size: -; cdr3_aa: CASSQDTAGARYGYTF; cdr3_nt: TGTGCCAGCAGCCAAGATACGGCGGGGGCGAGGTATGGCTACACCTTC
cdr3_length: 14; d_call: -; j_call: TRBJ2-1; v_call: TRBV7-2; clone_size: -; cdr3_aa: CASSSPRGNNEQFF; cdr3_nt: TGTGCCAGCAGCTCGCCGCGGGGAAACAATGAGCAGTTCTTC
cdr3_length: 16; d_call: TRBD1; j_call: TRBJ1-4; v_call: TRBV4-2; clone_size: -; cdr3_aa: CASSQGGQGFYEKLFF; cdr3_nt: TGTGCCAGCAGCCAAGGGGGACAGGGATTTTATGAAAAACTGTTTTTT
cdr3_length: 14; d_call: -; j_call: TRBJ1-5; v_call: TRBV27; clone_size: once; cdr3_aa: CASSLSGGNQPQHF; cdr3_nt: TGTGCCAGCAGTTTATCGGGGGGGAATCAGCCCCAGCATTTT
cdr3_length: 15; d_call: -; j_call: TRBJ1-4; v_call: TRBV5-6; clone_size: -; cdr3_aa: CASSLYGGKEEKLFF; cdr3_nt: TGTGCCAGCAGCTTGTACGGGGGGAAAGAGGAAAAACTGTTTTTT
cdr3_length: 14; d_call: -; j_call: TRBJ2-7; v_call: TRBV29-1; clone_size: -; cdr3_aa: CSVLRDNNSYEQYF; cdr3_nt: TGCAGCGTCCTCCGGGACAACAACTCCTACGAGCAGTACTTC
cdr3_length: 12; d_call: -; j_call: TRBJ1-2; v_call: TRBV5-6; clone_size: -; cdr3_aa: CASSFTTYGYTF; cdr3_nt: TGTGCCAGCAGCTTCACTACCTATGGCTACACCTTC
cdr3_length: 15; d_call: -; j_call: TRBJ1-1; v_call: TRBV6-5; clone_size: -; cdr3_aa: CASSYSTRLNTEAFF; cdr3_nt: TGTGCCAGCAGTTACTCGACTCGGTTGAACACTGAAGCTTTCTTT
cdr3_length: 13; d_call: -; j_call: TRBJ1-1; v_call: TRBV12-3/TRBV12-4; clone_size: -; cdr3_aa: CASSLSGGTEAFF; cdr3_nt: TGTGCCAGCAGTTTATCGGGGGGCACTGAAGCTTTCTTT
cdr3_length: 14; d_call: -; j_call: TRBJ1-1; v_call: TRBV9; clone_size: -; cdr3_aa: CASSVEGSDTEAFF; cdr3_nt: TGTGCCAGCAGCGTAGAGGGGTCCGACACTGAAGCTTTCTTT
cdr3_length: 16; d_call: TRBD1; j_call: TRBJ2-2; v_call: TRBV5-1; clone_size: -; cdr3_aa: CASSPGGQGRTGELFF; cdr3_nt: TGCGCCAGCAGCCCGGGCGGACAGGGGAGAACCGGGGAGCTGTTTTTT
cdr3_length: 14; d_call: TRBD1; j_call: TRBJ2-7; v_call: TRBV30; clone_size: -; cdr3_aa: CAWSIKGQGGISGF; cdr3_nt: TGTGCCTGGAGTATTAAGGGACAGGGAGGAATTTCCGGGTTC
cdr3_length: 14; d_call: -; j_call: TRBJ1-6; v_call: TRBV28; clone_size: -; cdr3_aa: CASSRRVLNSPLHF; cdr3_nt: TGTGCCAGCAGTCGCCGGGTCCTCAATTCACCCCTCCACTTT
cdr3_length: 16; d_call: -; j_call: TRBJ2-4; v_call: TRBV4-1; clone_size: -; cdr3_aa: CASSQARGEAKNIQYF; cdr3_nt: TGCGCCAGCAGCCAAGCAAGGGGTGAAGCCAAAAACATTCAGTACTTC
cdr3_length: 13; d_call: -; j_call: TRBJ2-2; v_call: TRBV12-3/TRBV12-4; clone_size: -; cdr3_aa: CASRPTGAGELFF; cdr3_nt: TGTGCCAGCAGACCCACGGGGGCCGGGGAGCTGTTTTTT
cdr3_length: 15; d_call: TRBD1; j_call: TRBJ1-3; v_call: TRBV27; clone_size: -; cdr3_aa: CASSLQGIVGNTIYF; cdr3_nt: TGTGCCAGCAGTCTACAGGGGATTGTTGGAAACACCATATATTTT
cdr3_length: 15; d_call: TRBD1; j_call: TRBJ1-1; v_call: TRBV30; clone_size: -; cdr3_aa: CAWTLDGAGGTEAFF; cdr3_nt: TGTGCCTGGACCCTCGATGGGGCAGGGGGGACTGAAGCTTTCTTT
cdr3_length: 18; d_call: -; j_call: TRBJ1-6; v_call: TRBV19; clone_size: -; cdr3_aa: CASSIDDRRSSYNSPLHF; cdr3_nt: TGTGCCAGTAGTATAGACGACAGGAGAAGCTCCTATAATTCACCCCTCCACTTT
cdr3_length: 17; d_call: -; j_call: TRBJ2-1; v_call: TRBV18; clone_size: -; cdr3_aa: CASSPRGGGSSYNEQFF; cdr3_nt: TGTGCCAGCTCACCGAGGGGTGGGGGGAGCTCCTACAATGAGCAGTTCTTC
cdr3_length: 16; d_call: TRBD2; j_call: TRBJ2-5; v_call: TRBV5-6; clone_size: -; cdr3_aa: CASSLLRGGARETQYF; cdr3_nt: TGTGCCAGCAGCTTGTTGCGCGGGGGGGCCCGGGAGACCCAGTACTTC
cdr3_length: 15; d_call: -; j_call: TRBJ2-3; v_call: TRBV2; clone_size: -; cdr3_aa: CASSEADLYTDTQYF; cdr3_nt: TGTGCCAGCAGTGAAGCGGACTTATACACAGATACGCAGTATTTT
cdr3_length: 14; d_call: TRBD1; j_call: TRBJ2-3; v_call: TRBV27; clone_size: once; cdr3_aa: CASKGRGYTDTQYF; cdr3_nt: TGTGCCAGCAAGGGCAGGGGGTACACAGATACGCAGTATTTT
cdr3_length: 13; d_call: TRBD1; j_call: TRBJ1-1; v_call: TRBV3-1/TRBV3-2; clone_size: -; cdr3_aa: CASSLQGATEAFF; cdr3_nt: TGTGCCAGCAGCCTACAGGGGGCAACTGAAGCTTTCTTT
cdr3_length: 16; d_call: -; j_call: TRBJ1-2; v_call: TRBV7-9; clone_size: -; cdr3_aa: CASSLAQDGGIYGYTF; cdr3_nt: TGTGCCAGCAGCTTAGCGCAGGATGGAGGTATCTATGGCTACACCTTC
cdr3_length: 15; d_call: TRBD2; j_call: TRBJ2-1; v_call: TRBV28; clone_size: -; cdr3_aa: CASSSTSGTYNEQFF; cdr3_nt: TGTGCCAGCAGCAGTACTAGCGGCACCTACAATGAGCAGTTCTTC
cdr3_length: 15; d_call: TRBD1; j_call: TRBJ2-4; v_call: TRBV6-2/TRBV6-3; clone_size: -; cdr3_aa: CASSYARGPKNIQYF; cdr3_nt: TGTGCCAGCAGTTACGCTAGGGGGCCCAAAAACATTCAGTACTTC
cdr3_length: 15; d_call: TRBD1; j_call: TRBJ1-2; v_call: TRBV6-4; clone_size: -; cdr3_aa: CASSSTGMVGDGYTF; cdr3_nt: TGTGCCAGCAGTTCGACAGGGATGGTGGGAGATGGCTACACCTTC
cdr3_length: 14; d_call: TRBD1; j_call: TRBJ1-6; v_call: TRBV5-4; clone_size: -; cdr3_aa: CASSLDRGNSPLHF; cdr3_nt: TGTGCCAGCAGCTTGGACAGGGGTAATTCACCCCTCCACTTT
cdr3_length: 13; d_call: TRBD1; j_call: TRBJ1-2; v_call: TRBV12-3/TRBV12-4; clone_size: -; cdr3_aa: CASSRQGSYGYTF; cdr3_nt: TGTGCCAGCAGCAGACAGGGGAGCTATGGCTACACCTTC
cdr3_length: 15; d_call: TRBD1; j_call: TRBJ1-4; v_call: TRBV9; clone_size: -; cdr3_aa: CASSVGGQGGGKLFF; cdr3_nt: TGTGCCAGCAGCGTAGGAGGACAGGGAGGGGGAAAACTGTTTTTT
cdr3_length: 11; d_call: -; j_call: TRBJ1-2; v_call: TRBV20-1; clone_size: -; cdr3_aa: CSAYTGYGYTF; cdr3_nt: TGCAGTGCTTATACAGGCTATGGCTACACCTTC
cdr3_length: 13; d_call: TRBD2; j_call: TRBJ2-1; v_call: TRBV3-1/TRBV3-2; clone_size: -; cdr3_aa: CASSLRTSGKQFF; cdr3_nt: TGTGCCAGCAGCCTCCGTACTAGCGGCAAGCAGTTCTTC
cdr3_length: 16; d_call: TRBD2; j_call: TRBJ2-2; v_call: TRBV6-4; clone_size: -; cdr3_aa: CASKRTGTTNTGELFF; cdr3_nt: TGTGCCAGCAAAAGAACCGGGACTACGAACACCGGGGAGCTGTTTTTT
cdr3_length: 13; d_call: TRBD1; j_call: TRBJ1-1; v_call: TRBV29-1; clone_size: -; cdr3_aa: CSVVATGRTEAFF; cdr3_nt: TGCAGCGTTGTGGCGACAGGGCGCACTGAAGCTTTCTTT
cdr3_length: 12; d_call: -; j_call: TRBJ2-3; v_call: TRBV7-2; clone_size: -; cdr3_aa: CASSSSTDTQYF; cdr3_nt: TGTGCCAGCAGCTCTAGCACAGATACGCAGTATTTT
cdr3_length: 15; d_call: -; j_call: TRBJ1-1; v_call: TRBV15; clone_size: -; cdr3_aa: CATSRDRQVNTEAFF; cdr3_nt: TGTGCCACCAGCAGAGATCGTCAGGTGAACACTGAAGCTTTCTTT
cdr3_length: 13; d_call: -; j_call: TRBJ2-7; v_call: TRBV19; clone_size: once; cdr3_aa: CASSKGGIYEQYF; cdr3_nt: TGTGCCAGTAGTAAGGGGGGGATATACGAGCAGTACTTC
cdr3_length: 17; d_call: TRBD2; j_call: TRBJ2-3; v_call: TRBV10-1; clone_size: -; cdr3_aa: CASKLPGTSGPPDTQYF; cdr3_nt: TGCGCCAGCAAACTCCCCGGGACTAGCGGGCCCCCAGATACGCAGTATTTT
cdr3_length: 15; d_call: -; j_call: TRBJ1-4; v_call: TRBV2; clone_size: -; cdr3_aa: CASSVRLEPGEKLFF; cdr3_nt: TGTGCCAGCAGTGTAAGACTAGAGCCCGGTGAAAAACTGTTTTTT
cdr3_length: 17; d_call: TRBD1; j_call: TRBJ1-1; v_call: TRBV28; clone_size: -; cdr3_aa: CASSSRTGGYMNTEAFF; cdr3_nt: TGTGCCAGCAGTTCCCGGACAGGGGGGTATATGAACACTGAAGCTTTCTTT
cdr3_length: 12; d_call: -; j_call: TRBJ1-2; v_call: TRBV2; clone_size: -; cdr3_aa: CASSTGSRGYTF; cdr3_nt: TGTGCCAGCAGTACAGGGTCTCGAGGCTACACCTTC
cdr3_length: 16; d_call: -; j_call: TRBJ1-3; v_call: TRBV6-4; clone_size: -; cdr3_aa: CASSPRRGLSGNTIYF; cdr3_nt: TGTGCCAGCAGTCCCAGGCGGGGGTTATCTGGAAACACCATATATTTT
cdr3_length: 21; d_call: -; j_call: TRBJ2-7; v_call: TRBV6-2/TRBV6-3; clone_size: -; cdr3_aa: CASSYLPGGGGSGNYQYEQYF; cdr3_nt: TGTGCCAGCAGTTACCTCCCTGGCGGGGGCGGAAGCGGGAATTATCAATACGAGCAGTACTTC
cdr3_length: 12; d_call: TRBD2; j_call: TRBJ2-7; v_call: TRBV10-3; clone_size: -; cdr3_aa: CAIGEGRAEQYF; cdr3_nt: TGTGCCATCGGGGAGGGGCGGGCCGAGCAGTACTTC
cdr3_length: 15; d_call: TRBD1; j_call: TRBJ1-1; v_call: TRBV5-6; clone_size: -; cdr3_aa: CASSLAGQGNTEAFF; cdr3_nt: TGTGCCAGCAGCTTGGCAGGACAGGGCAACACTGAAGCTTTCTTT
cdr3_length: 17; d_call: TRBD1; j_call: TRBJ2-6; v_call: TRBV2; clone_size: -; cdr3_aa: CASRTGQGAFGANVLTF; cdr3_nt: TGTGCCAGCAGAACGGGACAGGGGGCGTTTGGGGCCAACGTCCTGACTTTC
cdr3_length: 13; d_call: -; j_call: TRBJ2-1; v_call: TRBV30; clone_size: -; cdr3_aa: CAWRAAGPNEQFF; cdr3_nt: TGTGCCTGGAGGGCGGCGGGTCCCAATGAGCAGTTCTTC